The 22 T cell receptor beta chains reported below all come from one sample, sequenced in a study of T cells in localized non-small cell lung cancer. Sequenced by immunoSEQ multiplex PCR; TCRdb stores in-frame clones only, minus some. The sample contains about 6,000 clones, 40% to 45% of which appear only once. This specimen consisted of lung tumor tissue, obtained before any cancer treatment. The receptors come from a woman aged 40 to 75 with stage II squamous cell lung carcinoma.

The V gene is TRBV18, the J gene TRBJ1-1; 10 bases align to TRBD1. Germline V lookup: CDR1 KGHSH, CDR2 LQKENI. CDR3 length equals 13 residues. V lost 3 bases, J lost 6 bases, and 1 base stayed unmatched. The CDR3 DNA reads TGTGCCAGCTCACCCGGACAGGGGGCTGAAGCTTTCTTT. This gives the protein CASSPGQGAEAFF.

V and J are TRBV6-8 and TRBJ1-3, with D unresolved. Germline V gene lookup returns CDR1 MNHGY and CDR2 SAAAGT. V lost 0 bases and J 7 bases, leaving 10 bases between the germline ends. This CDR3 region has 14 residues. CDR3 bases: TGTGCCAGCAGTTACTCGAGGCAGCAGAACACCATATATTTT. Translating gives CASSYSRQQNTIYF.

CDR3 sequence: CASSRRTGTNTGELFF. The CDR3 bases are TGTGCCAGCAGCCGTCGGACAGGGACGAACACCGGGGAGCTGTTTTTT. The chain joins TRBV14 to TRBJ2-2; 8 nucleotides match TRBD1. With 4 bases clipped from V and 0 bases from J, the junction kept 4 bases outside the gene matches. The CDR3 contains 16 residues. In germline, CDR1 is SGHDN, CDR2 FVKESK.

This sequence joins TRBV30 and TRBJ1-2, with TRBD1 identical over 10 bases. After removal of 1 base from V and 0 bases from J, the junction contained 5 bases not matched to a gene. Per the germline V gene, CDR1 is GTSNPN and CDR2 is SVGIG (reference sequence). The CDR3 has 16 amino acids. The CDR3: CAWSARDRGPNYGYTF. CDR3 bases: TGTGCCTGGAGTGCTCGGGACAGGGGCCCTAACTATGGCTACACCTTC.

The chain couples TRBV15 to TRBJ2-7; D perhaps matches TRBD1 (7 bases). The CDR3 sequence is 16 residues long. Trimming took 0 bases from V and 6 from J, leaving 18 bases between them. Germline lookup yields CDR1 LNHNV and CDR2 YYDKDF (reference sequence). The CDR3 coding sequence is TGTGCCACCAGCAGAGATAGGGGTAGACAGGGAGGCGAGCAGTACTTC. It yields the protein CATSRDRGRQGGEQYF.

The J gene is TRBJ2-1, the V gene TRBV29-1, with D hard to call. Germline V gene data show CDR1 as SQVTM and CDR2 as ANQGSEA. The CDR3 has 13 residues. Trimming cost V 6 bases and J 7 bases, with 16 bases left between them. The CDR3 bases are TGCAGCGTATGGGCCCTCGGGTCGAATGAGCAGTTCTTC. It codes for CSVWALGSNEQFF.

This clone was counted a single time. The rearrangement uses TRBV28 and TRBJ1-2; no reliable D call. Trimming stripped 7 bases from V and 2 bases from J, with 11 bases between. The CDR3 length is 13 residues. Germline CDR1 reads MDHEN; CDR2 reads SYDVKM. The CDR3 spells CASIANTNYGYTF. CDR3 nucleotides: TGTGCCAGCATCGCCAATACCAACTATGGCTACACCTTC.

This clone was observed a handful of times. The J gene is TRBJ1-1, the V gene TRBV5-1; 7 bases map to TRBD1. The CDR3 consists of 16 residues. Per the germline V gene, CDR1 is SGHRS and CDR2 is YFSETQ. The ends lost 4 bases at V and 1 base at J; junction bases unmatched: 10. CDR3 sequence reads: CASSGRAGGRNTEAFF. CDR3 bases: TGCGCCAGCAGCGGGCGGGCAGGGGGGCGGAACACTGAAGCTTTCTTT.

The chain joins TRBV29-1 to TRBJ2-3; TRBD1 agrees at 8 bases. Germline trimming cut 5 bases from V and 2 bases from J; bases unmatched to any gene: 3. CDR1 is SQVTM, CDR2 ANQGSEA, per germline. The length of the CDR3 is 13 residues. The CDR3 loop reads CSVLDRVTDTQYF. CDR3 bases: TGCAGCGTTTTGGACAGGGTCACAGATACGCAGTATTTT.

This clone was picked up a small number of times. The chain couples TRBV11-3 to TRBJ2-6; D is perhaps TRBD1 (5 bases). The CDR3 is made up of 15 amino acids. V lost 5 bases to trimming and J lost 0 bases, with 8 bases between them. Germline CDR1 is SGHNT and CDR2 is YENEEA. The CDR3 reads CASSHRISGANVLTF. In nucleotides, the CDR3 is TGTGCCAGCAGCCACAGGATCTCTGGGGCCAACGTCCTGACTTTC. Variable domain in full (rest from reference TRBV11-3 and TRBJ2-6): EAGVVQSPRYKIIEKKQPVAFWCNPISGHNTLYWYLQNLGQGPELLIRYENEEAVDDSQLPKDRFSAERLKGVDSTLKIQPAELGDSAVYLCASSHRISGANVLTFGAGSRLTVL.

The V gene is TRBV6-8, the J gene TRBJ2-1; 7 positions agree with TRBD2. V dropped 5 bases and J dropped 8; count of bases not matched to a gene: 3. The CDR3 extends over 12 amino acids. Germline lookup yields CDR1 MNHGY and CDR2 SAAAGT. The CDR3 sequence is CASSPRGDEQFF. For the CDR3, the DNA is TGTGCCAGCAGTCCTCGGGGGGATGAGCAGTTCTTC.

This clone was found a few times. The CDR3 DNA is TGTGCCAGTAGTATAGAGGTGGGACCAGCCCTCCACTTT. This translates into CASSIEVGPALHF. The chain couples TRBV19 to TRBJ1-6; the D gene is possibly TRBD1 (5 bases). Germline assignment: CDR1 LNHDA and CDR2 SQIVND (reference sequence). Trimming cost V 0 bases and J 14 bases, with 11 bases left between them. The CDR3 is 13 amino acids.

The chain employs TRBV5-1 and TRBJ2-2, with 10 bases identical to TRBD2. This CDR3 comprises 17 residues. Per the germline V gene, CDR1 is SGHRS and CDR2 is YFSETQ. V dropped 4 bases and J dropped 1; count of bases not matched to a gene: 7. CDR3 sequence reads: CASSRIAGGLNTGELFF. CDR3 sequence (DNA): TGCGCCAGCAGCAGGATAGCGGGAGGCCTGAACACCGGGGAGCTGTTTTTT.

This rearrangement joins TRBV30 to TRBJ2-7; 9 positions agree with TRBD2. V shed 0 bases and J 1 base; nucleotides not matched to a gene: 4. The CDR3 length is 15 residues. The germline V gene has CDR1 GTSNPN and CDR2 SVGIG (reference sequence). The CDR3 region has the DNA TGTGCCTGGAGTGTAGGGCTAGCGGGATCCTACGAGCAGTACTTC. Translated, it gives CAWSVGLAGSYEQYF.

The rearrangement links TRBV18 to TRBJ2-2; possibly TRBD1 or TRBD2 for D (5 bases each). Deletions cut 3 bases from V and 7 bases from J, with 18 bases between. Germline loops: CDR1 KGHSH, CDR2 LQKENI. This CDR3 contains 16 residues. DNA of the CDR3: TGTGCCAGCTCACCTCGGGGTCGGGGCGAAGGCGGGGAGCTGTTTTTT. It specifies CASSPRGRGEGGELFF.

The chain links TRBV6-8 to TRBJ1-4; tentative D call: TRBD1 (6 bases). The CDR3 has 14 amino acids. V lost 6 bases and J lost 3, with 11 bases in between. CDR1 and CDR2 (germline): MNHGY, SAAAGT. CDR3 sequence: CASSARQANEKLFF. CDR3 nucleotides: TGTGCCAGCAGCGCCCGACAGGCTAATGAAAAACTGTTTTTT.

This clone appeared once. The chain joins TRBV11-3 to TRBJ2-1, with no clear D. Deletions cut 3 bases from V and 11 bases from J, with 23 bases between. CDR1 SGHNT and CDR2 YENEEA come from the germline V gene. The CDR3 length is 16 residues. The DNA of the CDR3 is TGTGCCAGCAGCTTCACCCGGCAGAGAAGGGTATATCAGCAGTTCTTC. Residues: CASSFTRQRRVYQQFF.

This clone was seen a few times. CDR3: CASSYSNGLGYTF. DNA for the CDR3: TGTGCCAGCAGTTACTCGAACGGTCTTGGCTACACCTTC. The genes are TRBV6-8 and TRBJ1-2; no firm D call. CDR3 length equals 13 residues. Trimming pared 0 bases from V and 7 bases from J, leaving 9 bases between. The V gene's germline CDR1 is MNHGY and CDR2 SAAAGT.

J is TRBJ1-4 and V is TRBV19; 7 nucleotides align to TRBD1. The V gene end was trimmed by 3 bases and the J gene end by 4 bases; junction bases not matched to a gene: 5. This CDR3 has 15 amino acids. From germline, CDR1 is LNHDA and CDR2 SQIVND (reference sequence). CDR3 sequence reads: CASSIPGGLNEKLFF. CDR3 coding DNA: TGTGCCAGTAGTATTCCAGGGGGTCTTAATGAAAAACTGTTTTTT. The entire variable domain, with the rest obtained from reference TRBV19 and TRBJ1-4, is as follows: DGGITQSPKYLFRKEGQNVTLSCEQNLNHDAMYWYRQDPGQGLRLIYYSQIVNDFQKGDIAEGYSVSREKKESFPLTVTSAQKNPTAFYLCASSIPGGLNEKLFFGSGTQLSVL.

This chain links TRBV30 with TRBJ1-4; D unresolved. Trimming removed 0 bases at V and 6 bases at J, with 8 bases between. Germline V gene lookup returns CDR1 GTSNPN and CDR2 SVGIG (reference sequence). This CDR3 is built from 13 residues. CDR3 DNA: TGTGCCTGGAGTGTAACAGCGGATGAAAAACTGTTTTTT. Protein: CAWSVTADEKLFF.

DNA for the CDR3: TGCAGCGTGACCCAGGGCAGGGTGAACACTGAAGCTTTCTTT. This sequence encodes CSVTQGRVNTEAFF. The chain combines TRBV29-1 with TRBJ1-1, with D possibly matching TRBD1 (5 bases). Per germline, CDR1 SQVTM and CDR2 ANQGSEA. This CDR3 has 14 residues. Deletions cut 6 bases from V and 0 bases from J, with 14 bases between.

This clone has only a few counts. The chain combines TRBV5-1 with TRBJ2-2; D uncertain. Germline assignment: CDR1 SGHRS and CDR2 YFSETQ. The CDR3 totals 14 residues. V gave up 3 bases and J gave up 4 bases, with 10 bases separating them. The CDR3: CASSSKTSTGELFF. CDR3 DNA sequence: TGCGCCAGCAGCTCGAAGACTTCCACCGGGGAGCTGTTTTTT.